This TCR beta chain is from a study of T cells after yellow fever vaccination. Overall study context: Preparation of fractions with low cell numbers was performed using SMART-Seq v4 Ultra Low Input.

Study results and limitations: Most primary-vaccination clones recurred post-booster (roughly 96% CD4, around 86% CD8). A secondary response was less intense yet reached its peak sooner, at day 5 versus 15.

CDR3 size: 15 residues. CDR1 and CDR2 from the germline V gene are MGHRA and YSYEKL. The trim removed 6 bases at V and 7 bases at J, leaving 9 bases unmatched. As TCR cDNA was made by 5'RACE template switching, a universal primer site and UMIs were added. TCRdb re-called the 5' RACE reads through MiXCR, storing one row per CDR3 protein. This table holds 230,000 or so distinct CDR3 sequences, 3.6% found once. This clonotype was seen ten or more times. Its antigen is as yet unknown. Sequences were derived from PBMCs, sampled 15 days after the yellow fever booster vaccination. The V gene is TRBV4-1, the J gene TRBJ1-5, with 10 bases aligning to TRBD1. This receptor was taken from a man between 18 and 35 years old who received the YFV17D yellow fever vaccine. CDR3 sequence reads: CASRVTGGAGQPQHF. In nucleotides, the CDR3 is TGCGCCAGCAGAGTGACAGGGGGCGCGGGGCAGCCCCAGCATTTT.